These T cell receptor beta chains were read from a single sample in a study of T cell responses to AZD1222 COVID-19 vaccine. Assay used: immunoSEQ multiplex PCR; TCRdb lists only in-frame clones, some missing. The repertoire consists of some 200,000 clones, with around 89% occurring once and the leading ten covering roughly 26%. The sample here was peripheral blood, taken 28 days after the second AZD1222 dose. Source of these receptors: an adult who received the AZD1222 COVID-19 vaccine. Each CDR3 is given with its conserved first and last residue. The D gene is left open where the match is weak. The size of a clone is reported for some rows only, either as once, few or many, or as a class for expanded clones.

J gene	V gene	D gene	clone size	CDR3 protein	CDR3 DNA
TRBJ1-4	TRBV7-9	NA	NA	CASSWRGSEKLFF	TGTGCCAGCAGCTGGCGGGGGAGTGAAAAACTGTTTTTT
TRBJ1-2	TRBV28	NA	NA	CASGPITGQGAPYGYTF	TGTGCCAGCGGCCCCATCACGGGACAAGGGGCCCCCTATGGCTACACCTTC
TRBJ2-5	TRBV4-3	NA	NA	CASSYRVGETQYF	TGCGCCAGCAGCTACAGGGTAGGGGAGACCCAGTACTTC
TRBJ1-3	TRBV6-5	TRBD1	NA	CASSLQGSSGNTIYF	TGTGCCAGCAGCCTACAGGGGAGCTCTGGAAACACCATATATTTT
TRBJ1-2	TRBV19	NA	NA	CASSIVRPHGYTF	TGTGCCAGTAGTATAGTCCGTCCTCATGGCTACACCTTC
TRBJ2-1	TRBV29-1	NA	NA	CSVEEEEEGLYNEQFF	TGCAGCGTTGAAGAGGAGGAAGAGGGCCTCTACAATGAGCAGTTCTTC
TRBJ2-5	TRBV7-2	NA	once	CASSSIKVLQETQYF	TGTGCCAGCAGCTCGATTAAAGTTCTGCAAGAGACCCAGTACTTC
TRBJ2-5	TRBV5-1	NA	NA	CASMREETQYF	TGCGCCAGCATGCGGGAAGAGACCCAGTACTTC
TRBJ2-7	TRBV4-3	TRBD2	NA	CASSQDGVSGSYEQYF	TGCGCCAGCAGCCAAGATGGCGTTAGCGGGTCCTACGAGCAGTACTTC
TRBJ1-1	TRBV7-3	TRBD1	NA	CASSSGTGNTEAFF	TGTGCCAGCAGCTCCGGGACAGGGAACACTGAAGCTTTCTTT
TRBJ2-7	TRBV6-5	TRBD1	NA	CASSYRQGDPYEQYF	TGTGCCAGCAGTTACAGACAGGGAGATCCCTACGAGCAGTACTTC
TRBJ1-1	TRBV28	TRBD1	NA	CASSLYPDRGLSKTEAFF	TGTGCCAGCAGTCTGTACCCGGACAGGGGGCTAAGTAAAACTGAAGCTTTCTTT
TRBJ2-1	TRBV7-3	NA	NA	CASSPRRGYTGVNEQFF	TGTGCCAGCAGCCCACGACGGGGATATACTGGGGTAAATGAGCAGTTCTTC
TRBJ2-3	TRBV5-1	TRBD2	NA	CASSSSRGGGFTDTQYF	TGCGCCAGCAGTTCGTCTCGGGGGGGAGGATTCACAGATACGCAGTATTTT
TRBJ2-3	TRBV5-1	TRBD1	NA	CASSTGTGSTDTQYF	TGCGCCAGCAGCACCGGGACAGGTAGCACAGATACGCAGTATTTT
TRBJ1-2	TRBV7-9	TRBD1	NA	CASSSMGADRAYGYTF	TGTGCCAGCAGCTCGATGGGGGCAGACAGGGCCTATGGCTACACCTTC
TRBJ2-7	TRBV5-5	NA	NA	CASYSGVSYEQYF	TGTGCCAGCTACTCGGGGGTCTCGTACGAGCAGTACTTC
TRBJ2-5	TRBV6-2/TRBV6-3	TRBD1	NA	CASSRDSQETQYF	TGTGCCAGCAGTCGGGACAGCCAAGAGACCCAGTACTTC
TRBJ2-3	TRBV28	TRBD2	NA	CASSPGGAGAPTDTQYF	TGTGCCAGCAGTCCCGGGGGGGCGGGAGCGCCCACAGATACGCAGTATTTT
TRBJ1-5	TRBV5-1	NA	NA	CASSLAGTNNQPQHF	TGCGCCAGCAGCTTGGCAGGGACGAACAATCAGCCCCAGCATTTT
TRBJ2-3	TRBV2	NA	NA	CASSVRGLGTDTQYF	TGTGCCAGCAGTGTACGGGGGCTTGGCACAGATACGCAGTATTTT
TRBJ2-1	TRBV5-6	TRBD1	NA	CASSQRGTAAYNEQFF	TGTGCCAGCAGCCAAAGGGGGACAGCCGCCTACAATGAGCAGTTCTTC
TRBJ2-3	TRBV6-5	NA	NA	CASTITDTQYF	TGTGCCAGCACTATCACAGATACGCAGTATTTT
TRBJ2-1	TRBV7-8	TRBD2	once	CASSRGLAEPKQLNEQFF	TGTGCCAGCAGCCGGGGACTAGCGGAACCGAAACAACTTAATGAGCAGTTCTTC
TRBJ2-7	TRBV28	NA	NA	CASSLYRFRGGSYEQYF	TGTGCCAGCAGTTTATACCGATTCAGGGGCGGTTCCTACGAGCAGTACTTC
TRBJ2-2	TRBV5-1	TRBD1	NA	CASSLGQGNTGELFF	TGCGCCAGCAGCTTGGGACAGGGAAACACCGGGGAGCTGTTTTTT
TRBJ2-7	TRBV6-5	TRBD1	NA	CASSRGQASYEQYF	TGTGCCAGCAGCCGAGGACAGGCCTCCTACGAGCAGTACTTC
TRBJ2-5	TRBV6-2/TRBV6-3	NA	NA	CASSAPGLGMVQETQYF	TGTGCCAGCAGTGCCCCAGGCCTGGGGATGGTCCAAGAGACCCAGTACTTC
TRBJ1-5	TRBV7-9	NA	NA	CASSREGNQPQHF	TGTGCCAGCAGTCGGGAAGGCAATCAGCCCCAGCATTTT
TRBJ2-5	TRBV19	NA	once	CATSVEGAQETQYF	TGTGCCACCTCGGTGGAAGGGGCCCAAGAGACCCAGTACTTC
TRBJ1-2	TRBV19	NA	NA	CASSIPRQYGYTF	TGTGCCAGTAGTATCCCTCGCCAGTATGGCTACACCTTC
TRBJ2-1	TRBV7-9	TRBD2	NA	CASSFSGTSYNEQFF	TGTGCCAGCAGCTTCAGCGGGACCTCCTACAATGAGCAGTTCTTC
TRBJ2-7	TRBV19	TRBD1	NA	CASSHLGQTYEQYF	TGTGCCAGTAGTCACCTGGGACAGACCTACGAGCAGTACTTC
TRBJ2-3	TRBV5-1	TRBD1	NA	CASTEGQGKDTQYF	TGCGCCAGCACGGAGGGACAGGGAAAAGATACGCAGTATTTT
TRBJ2-7	TRBV7-2	NA	NA	CASSLGRVPYEQYF	TGTGCCAGCAGCTTAGGAAGGGTTCCCTACGAGCAGTACTTC
TRBJ2-5	TRBV9	NA	NA	CASSVGDLKGETQYF	TGTGCCAGCAGCGTAGGAGACCTCAAGGGAGAGACCCAGTACTTC
TRBJ2-2	TRBV4-3	NA	NA	CASSQRTGSGELFF	TGCGCCAGCAGCCAACGCACAGGGTCCGGGGAGCTGTTTTTT
TRBJ1-2	TRBV29-1	NA	NA	CSVERTGYTF	TGCAGCGTTGAAAGGACTGGCTACACCTTC